The 28 T cell receptor beta chains below were found in one sample sequenced in a study of Graves' ophthalmopathy and Graves' hyperthyroidism (dated by TCRdb to 2017 to 2018). Sequencing was performed on an Illumina HiSeq 2000. For repertoire sequencing, TCR beta CDR3 regions were amplified from RNA transcripts. HTBI primers and the Qiagen OneStep RT-PCR kit were used in a first-round RT-PCR, which was followed by a second-round multiplex PCR, size selection and purification. TCRdb reanalyzed the raw reads on its own, using fastp at Q25 for trimming and MiXCR for clone calling, and kept in-frame beta chains. Every CDR3 protein is listed once, alongside the most common genes and DNA of its rows. The sample table shows about 240,000 distinct CDR3 sequences, and around 50% are seen once. The ten largest clones represent less than 60% of the sample. Sequencing was performed on peripheral blood. The source is an adult man with Graves' ophthalmopathy.

In regard to this clonotype: Relative to the germline gene, one junction end is altered; a read error may explain this. The chain joins TRBV29-1 to TRBJ2-5; D unresolved. The CDR3 extends over 13 amino acids. Germline CDR1 SQVTM, CDR2 ANQGSEA. The CDR3 nucleotides read TGCAGCGGTGAAAGTGGGCTTTTTGAGACCCAGTACTTC. Amino acid sequence: CSGESGLFETQYF.

The chain links TRBV7-9 to TRBJ1-2; D call uncertain. This CDR3 has 12 amino acids. V lost 1 base to trimming and J lost 7 bases, with 7 bases between them. The V gene's germline CDR1 is SEHNR and CDR2 FQNEAQ (reference sequence). CDR3 DNA sequence: TGTGCCAGCAGCTTAGAGGCCCGTGGCTACACCTTC. Translation: CASSLEARGYTF.

The chain joins TRBV19 to TRBJ1-5, with 10 bases fitting TRBD1. Losses at the gene ends were 7 bases for V and 0 bases for J; bases not matched to a gene: 6. Germline V lookup: CDR1 LNHDA, CDR2 SQIVND (reference sequence). The CDR3 spans 16 residues. CDR3 in DNA: TGTGCCAGTACGGACAGGGGGGCCCATAGCAATCAGCCCCAGCATTTT. Its protein is CASTDRGAHSNQPQHF.

The rearrangement uses TRBV7-9 and TRBJ1-2, with D perhaps TRBD1 (5 bases). The V gene lost 3 bases and the J gene lost 8 bases, with 13 bases spanning the gap. The CDR3 totals 13 residues. Germline V gives CDR1 SEHNR, CDR2 FQNEAQ (reference sequence). CDR3 DNA sequence: TGTGCCAGCAGCTTTGGGACGTTCGGGGGCTACACCTTC. Its translation is CASSFGTFGGYTF.

In its sample, this clonotype was seen once. The chain carries TRBV6-2 or TRBV6-3 and TRBJ2-5, with 11 bases that match TRBD2. The end of the DNA aligns better with TRBJ2-7, so the J call may be wrong. The germline V gene has CDR1 MNHEY and CDR2 SVGEGT. The CDR3 covers 17 residues. Written as DNA, the CDR3 is TGTGCCAGCAGTTACTCGACTAGCGGGGCGGTCTCCTACGAGCAGTACTTC. This encodes CASSYSTSGAVSYEQYF.

Ten or more counts support this clonotype. This chain uses TRBV19 with TRBJ2-7; the D is unclear. V lost 3 bases and J lost 3, with 12 bases in between. Germline V gene sequence: CDR1 LNHDA, CDR2 SQIVND (reference sequence). This CDR3 comprises 14 residues. The CDR3 loop reads CASSMSDSFYEQYF. The CDR3 DNA reads TGTGCCAGTAGTATGTCGGATTCCTTCTACGAGCAGTACTTC.

The chain carries TRBV11-1 and TRBJ1-2; D gene unclear. CDR3 size: 14 residues. Germline lookup yields CDR1 SGHAT and CDR2 FQDESV (reference sequence). Trimming removed 6 bases at V and 4 bases at J, with 15 bases between. The CDR3 reads CASSEARLRYGYTF. The CDR3 nucleotides are TGTGCCAGCAGTGAAGCGCGTCTGCGCTATGGCTACACCTTC. The complete variable domain, with remaining parts taken from reference TRBV11-1 and TRBJ1-2, reads EAEVAQSPRYKITEKSQAVAFWCDPISGHATLYWYRQILGQGPELLVQFQDESVVDDSQLPKDRFSAERLKGVDSTLKIQPAELGDSAMYLCASSEARLRYGYTFGSGTRLTVV.

This clonotype was observed a single time. The chain recombines TRBV9 with TRBJ2-7; TRBD2 aligns across 10 bases. Losses at the gene ends were 3 bases for V and 2 bases for J; bases not matched to a gene: 2. Germline V lookup: CDR1 SGDLS, CDR2 YYNGEE. The CDR3 is made up of 14 amino acids. CDR3 in amino acids: CASSATSGAYEQYF. The CDR3 DNA follows: TGTGCCAGCAGCGCTACTAGCGGGGCCTACGAGCAGTACTTC.

This clonotype was found a few times. V is TRBV10-3 and J is TRBJ2-2; maybe TRBD1 (6 bases). Germline V gene sequence: CDR1 ENHRY, CDR2 SYGVKD. V was clipped by 3 bases and J by 5 bases, with 10 bases between them. The CDR3 is made up of 14 amino acids. CDR3 nucleotides: TGTGCCATCAGTGAACAGGGTGGGACCGGGGAGCTGTTTTTT. Amino acids: CAISEQGGTGELFF.

The chain recombines TRBV6-5 with TRBJ1-2, with D maybe TRBD1 (5 bases). Germline CDR1 is MNHEY and CDR2 is SVGAGI. The CDR3 has 15 amino acids. The V end was cut by 4 bases, the J end by 3 bases, with 15 bases between. The CDR3: CASSFGHTRDYGYTF. Written as DNA, the CDR3 is TGTGCCAGCAGTTTCGGACACACACGGGACTATGGCTACACCTTC.

The rearrangement uses TRBV5-6 and TRBJ2-7; weak D call: TRBD2 (5 bases). The germline V gene encodes CDR1 SGHDT and CDR2 YYEEEE. With 2 bases removed from V and 3 bases from J, the gap between germline ends came to 9 bases. This CDR3 is 13 amino acids long. For the CDR3, the DNA is TGTGCCAGCAGCTTACGGGAATACTACGAGCAGTACTTC. Encoded protein: CASSLREYYEQYF. Full variable domain (outside the CDR3, taken from reference TRBV5-6 and TRBJ2-7): DAGVTQSPTHLIKTRGQQVTLRCSPKSGHDTVSWYQQALGQGPQFIFQYYEEEERQRGNFPDRFSGHQFPNYSSELNVNALLLGDSALYLCASSLREYYEQYFGPGTRLTVT.

Only a few counts were recorded for this clonotype. The rearrangement uses TRBV19 and TRBJ1-1; D unresolved. Trimming took 5 bases from V and 1 from J, leaving 11 bases between them. The germline V gene has CDR1 LNHDA and CDR2 SQIVND (reference sequence). CDR3 size: 14 residues. The DNA of the CDR3 is TGTGCCAGTAGTTCCTTGGGAGGGAACACTGAAGCTTTCTTT. Protein product: CASSSLGGNTEAFF.

J is TRBJ2-7 and V is TRBV10-1, with no clear D. Between the trimmed V and J ends, which lost 10 bases and 2 bases, there was a span of 24 bases. In germline, CDR1 is WNHNN, CDR2 SYGVQD (reference sequence). This CDR3 contains 16 residues. Written as DNA, the CDR3 is TGCGCCACCAAAGCCCCTTGCAGGCTTGCCACCTACGAGCAGTACTTC. Translating it yields CATKAPCRLATYEQYF.

The chain combines TRBV6-4 with TRBJ2-2, with 8 bases lining up with TRBD1. This CDR3 has 16 amino acids. V dropped 2 bases and J dropped 6; count of bases not matched to a gene: 8. Germline V gene sequence: CDR1 MRHNA, CDR2 SNTAGT. CDR3 bases: TGTGCCAGCAGTGACGAGGCAGGGGGCGCCCCCGGGGAGCTGTTTTTT. This sequence encodes CASSDEAGGAPGELFF.

As regards this clonotype: Germline is not matched at one junction end, which may reflect a read error. The chain couples TRBV10-3 to TRBJ1-1; no clear D gene. CDR3 length: 13 residues. Looked up from germline, CDR1 is ENHRY and CDR2 is SYGVKD. The CDR3 loop reads CASSLVMNTEAFF. CDR3 nucleotide sequence: TGTGCCAGCAGTTTGGTTATGAACACTGAAGCTTTCTTT.

J is TRBJ2-7 and V is TRBV24-1, with D hard to call. The V end was cut by 5 bases, the J end by 0 bases, with 7 bases between. Germline CDR1 KGHDR, CDR2 SFDVKD. The CDR3 is 13 residues long. The CDR3 sequence is CATSVGSSYEQYF. The CDR3 nucleotides read TGTGCCACCAGTGTGGGGTCCTCCTACGAGCAGTACTTC.

This clonotype is a singleton in its sample. This rearrangement joins TRBV19 to TRBJ2-2; a weak D match, TRBD1 (5 bases). The germline V gene encodes CDR1 LNHDA and CDR2 SQIVND (reference sequence). The CDR3 is 15 amino acids. Deletions cut 0 bases from V and 4 bases from J, with 9 bases between. The CDR3 region has the DNA TGTGCCAGTAGTATAGACAGGGCTCTCACCGGGGAGCTGTTTTTT. As protein: CASSIDRALTGELFF.

This clonotype was observed a few times. The V and J genes are TRBV14 and TRBJ1-3; D may be TRBD1 (6 bases). This CDR3 spans 15 amino acids. Trimming pared 0 bases from V and 3 bases from J, leaving 9 bases between. Germline V gene sequence: CDR1 SGHDN, CDR2 FVKESK. The CDR3 sequence: CASSQDGTNGNTIYF. CDR3 coding DNA: TGTGCCAGCAGCCAAGACGGGACAAATGGAAACACCATATATTTT.

The chain combines TRBV2 with TRBJ1-6, with 7 bases that match TRBD1. Per the germline V gene, CDR1 is SNHLY and CDR2 is FYNNEI. V lost 5 bases and J lost 10; bases outside the gene matches: 5. This CDR3 region has 13 residues. CDR3 sequence: CASSYNRGSPLHF. In DNA, the CDR3 is TGTGCCAGCAGTTATAACAGGGGATCACCCCTCCACTTT.

CDR3 sequence reads: CASSGQGKGTGELFF. The DNA for the CDR3 is TGTGCCAGCAGCGGACAGGGGAAGGGGACCGGGGAGCTGTTTTTT. This chain connects TRBV9 to TRBJ2-2, with TRBD1 matching 8 bases. This CDR3 is built from 15 residues. V dropped 3 bases and J dropped 5; count of bases not matched to a gene: 6. CDR1 and CDR2 (germline): SGDLS, YYNGEE.

This clonotype was seen repeatedly, ten times or more. This sequence joins TRBV7-9 and TRBJ1-1; D is undetermined. V was pared by 1 base and J by 1 base, with 1 base between. The CDR3 is 12 amino acids. Germline V gene data show CDR1 as SEHNR and CDR2 as FQNEAQ (reference sequence). CDR3 nucleotides: TGTGCCAGCAGCTTAGAGAACACTGAAGCTTTCTTT. Translation gives CASSLENTEAFF.

This clonotype was observed a few times. The J gene is TRBJ2-5, the V gene TRBV9; 12 bases line up with TRBD2. The ends lost 0 bases at V and 2 bases at J; junction bases unmatched: 8. Germline CDR1 SGDLS, CDR2 YYNGEE. This CDR3 is 18 amino acids long. The DNA for the CDR3 is TGTGCCAGCAGCGTAGGGGCTAGCGGGGGGGACTATCAAGAGACCCAGTACTTC. This codes for CASSVGASGGDYQETQYF.

This clonotype was seen once. A much larger clone differs by one base, so this may be a read error. The chain is built from TRBV24-1 and TRBJ1-2; a weak D match, TRBD1 (5 bases). The CDR3 is 15 residues long. Germline V gene data show CDR1 as KGHDR and CDR2 as SFDVKD. V dropped 2 bases and J dropped 6 bases, with 15 bases sitting between them. The CDR3 spells CATSDYAGLQHGYTF. The CDR3 DNA reads TGTGCCACCAGTGATTATGCGGGACTCCAGCATGGCTACACCTTC.

This clonotype has only a few counts. This chain connects TRBV4-1 to TRBJ2-7, with a tentative D call TRBD2 (6 bases). CDR1 is MGHRA and CDR2 is YSYEKL in the germline V gene. The CDR3 sequence is 15 residues long. Between the trimmed V and J ends, which lost 5 bases and 2 bases, there was a span of 16 bases. This CDR3 is CASSYSARGTYEQYF. CDR3 nucleotide sequence: TGCGCCAGCAGCTACTCAGCGCGGGGTACCTACGAGCAGTACTTC.

The chain employs TRBV25-1 and TRBJ1-1; 9 bases are shared with TRBD1. The V and J ends lost 4 bases and 7 bases, in that order; junction bases with no gene match: 10. This CDR3 is 15 amino acids long. CDR1 and CDR2 (germline): MGHDK, SYGVNS. DNA of the CDR3: TGTGCCAGCAGTGGGGACAGGGAATCGAGTAGTGAAGCTTTCTTT. Its protein product is CASSGDRESSSEAFF.

The rearrangement uses TRBV5-1 and TRBJ2-7, with TRBD1 matching over 9 bases. The CDR3 runs to 14 residues. The junction had 5 bases not matched to a gene; V was cut back by 6 bases and J by 1 base. The germline V gene has CDR1 SGHRS and CDR2 YFSETQ. CDR3 nucleotide sequence: TGCGCCAGCACTCAGGGGACAGGGTCCTACGAGCAGTACTTC. Translation: CASTQGTGSYEQYF.

This rearrangement joins TRBV20-1 to TRBJ2-3; D is unclear. This CDR3 is 8 amino acids long. Germline CDR1 DFQATT, CDR2 SNEGSKA (reference sequence). The V end lost 6 bases, the J end lost 15 bases, and 10 bases lay between the germline ends. CDR3: CSAQSSYF. The CDR3 region has the DNA TGCAGTGCGCAAAGCAGTTATTTT.

The chain employs TRBV7-3 and TRBJ2-7; D is uncertain. Germline assignment: CDR1 SGHTA and CDR2 FQGTGA. V was shortened by 2 bases and J by 6 bases, with 14 bases between the two germline ends. CDR3 length equals 14 residues. The CDR3 protein is CASSLSPGLSEQYF. The CDR3 nucleotides read TGTGCCAGCAGCTTATCTCCCGGCCTCAGCGAGCAGTACTTC.